The present T cell receptor (beta chain) was sequenced within a study of memory CD4+ T cells and cytomegalovirus serostatus. Study outcomes and limitations: Suggested: most of the CMV-linked TCR signature lies in CD4+ memory cells.

Using immunoSEQ multiplex PCR, the repertoire was profiled, and TCRdb retains in-frame clones only, with some absent. The sample contains about 48,000 clones, roughly 73% of which appear only once. Regarding this clone: Its antigen is currently unknown.

Single viable CD3+CD4+CD8-CD45RO+ cells were sorted as the memory CD4+ T cells. Trimming shortened V by 0 bases and J by 4 bases, and 10 bases separated the two germline ends. This CDR3 region has 14 residues. The germline V gene has CDR1 SGHRS and CDR2 YFSETQ. This receptor was obtained from an adult in good health and CMV-seronegative. The chain has TRBV5-1 and TRBJ2-5, with TRBD1 as a possible D gene (7 bases). Sequencing was carried out using memory CD4+ T cells from blood. The CDR3 loop is CASSLDRGGETQYF. Written as DNA, the CDR3 is TGCGCCAGCAGCTTGGACAGGGGAGGAGAGACCCAGTACTTC.